This T cell receptor beta chain was sequenced during a study of blood T cell repertoires in COVID-19. The repertoire was sequenced with immunoSEQ multiplex PCR; TCRdb's copy has only in-frame clones and lacks some. This table holds 75,000 to 90,000 clones, over 70% found once. Trimming stripped 0 bases from V and 7 bases from J, with 7 bases between. The CDR3 contains 12 residues. Germline CDR1 and CDR2: SQVTM and ANQGSEA. This clonotype originated in a woman in her thirties or forties with active or convalescent COVID-19. The chain employs TRBV29-1 and TRBJ2-1; D remains unclear. The specimen was peripheral blood. CDR3 residues: CSVEDRWNEQFF. For the CDR3, the DNA is TGCAGCGTTGAAGATCGGTGGAATGAGCAGTTCTTC.